The rows below give T cell receptor beta chains drawn from one sample of a study of T cell responses to AZD1222 COVID-19 vaccine. Profiled with immunoSEQ multiplex PCR; TCRdb holds only in-frame clones, not every one. Among about 110,000 clones listed, roughly 90% were seen once. The material sequenced was peripheral blood, taken on day 0 of AZD1222 vaccination. The receptor set was obtained from an adult in good health. The CDR3 runs from the conserved cysteine through the conserved F or W. The D gene is left open where the match is weak.

V gene: TRBV19; J gene: TRBJ2-1; D gene: TRBD2; CDR3 DNA: TGTGCCAGTAGTATTTGGGCTAGCGGGAGTAATGAGCAGTTCTTC; CDR3 protein: CASSIWASGSNEQFF
V gene: TRBV9; J gene: TRBJ2-5; D gene: TRBD1; CDR3 DNA: TGTGCCAGCAGCACGCGGACAGGACAAGAGACCCAGTACTTC; CDR3 protein: CASSTRTGQETQYF
V gene: TRBV6-1; J gene: TRBJ2-7; D gene: TRBD2; CDR3 DNA: TGTGCCAGCAGTGAAGGGGGGGGTCTTACCTACGAGCAGTACTTC; CDR3 protein: CASSEGGGLTYEQYF
V gene: TRBV9; J gene: TRBJ2-2; D gene: TRBD2; CDR3 DNA: TGTGCCAGCAGCGTACGGGGGGAACTAGCGTACACCGGGGAGCTGTTTTTT; CDR3 protein: CASSVRGELAYTGELFF
V gene: TRBV11-3; J gene: TRBJ2-5; D gene: .; CDR3 DNA: TGTGCCAGCAGCTTAACTCAAGTACAAGAGACCCAGTACTTC; CDR3 protein: CASSLTQVQETQYF
V gene: TRBV5-8; J gene: TRBJ1-1; D gene: .; CDR3 DNA: TGTGCCAGCAGCTTGTTCGGGAACACTGAAGCTTTCTTT; CDR3 protein: CASSLFGNTEAFF
V gene: TRBV4-3; J gene: TRBJ1-6; D gene: .; CDR3 DNA: TGCGCCAGCAGCCAAACAGGGAAGGCGTATAATTCACCCCTCCACTTT; CDR3 protein: CASSQTGKAYNSPLHF
V gene: TRBV27; J gene: TRBJ2-5; D gene: TRBD1; CDR3 DNA: TGTGCCAGCAGTTCCAGGACAGGCCCAAAGTACTTC; CDR3 protein: CASSSRTGPKYF
V gene: TRBV13; J gene: TRBJ1-1; D gene: .; CDR3 DNA: TGTGCCAGCAGCCTGGGGTCCCGGGGGACTGAAGCTTTCTTT; CDR3 protein: CASSLGSRGTEAFF
V gene: TRBV29-1; J gene: TRBJ1-4; D gene: .; CDR3 DNA: TGCAGCGTTAGTAGGGGATCTGAAAAACTGTTTTTT; CDR3 protein: CSVSRGSEKLFF
V gene: TRBV5-4; J gene: TRBJ2-5; D gene: .; CDR3 DNA: TGTGCCAGCAGCGCCGCGGGCAACCAAGAGACCCAGTACTTC; CDR3 protein: CASSAAGNQETQYF
V gene: TRBV11-2; J gene: TRBJ2-7; D gene: .; CDR3 DNA: TGTGCCAGCAGCCACCGGGGGCCCCCTGGGGAGCAGTACTTC; CDR3 protein: CASSHRGPPGEQYF
V gene: TRBV14; J gene: TRBJ1-2; D gene: TRBD1; CDR3 DNA: TGTGCCAGCAGCCGCGAGACAGGGAACTATGGCTACACCTTC; CDR3 protein: CASSRETGNYGYTF
V gene: TRBV18; J gene: TRBJ2-1; D gene: .; CDR3 DNA: TGTGCCAGCCACGCGGACTCCAATGAGCAGTTCTTC; CDR3 protein: CASHADSNEQFF
V gene: TRBV27; J gene: TRBJ2-2; D gene: TRBD1; CDR3 DNA: TGTGCCAGCAGGGGACAGGGGGCCACCGGGGAGCTGTTTTTT; CDR3 protein: CASRGQGATGELFF